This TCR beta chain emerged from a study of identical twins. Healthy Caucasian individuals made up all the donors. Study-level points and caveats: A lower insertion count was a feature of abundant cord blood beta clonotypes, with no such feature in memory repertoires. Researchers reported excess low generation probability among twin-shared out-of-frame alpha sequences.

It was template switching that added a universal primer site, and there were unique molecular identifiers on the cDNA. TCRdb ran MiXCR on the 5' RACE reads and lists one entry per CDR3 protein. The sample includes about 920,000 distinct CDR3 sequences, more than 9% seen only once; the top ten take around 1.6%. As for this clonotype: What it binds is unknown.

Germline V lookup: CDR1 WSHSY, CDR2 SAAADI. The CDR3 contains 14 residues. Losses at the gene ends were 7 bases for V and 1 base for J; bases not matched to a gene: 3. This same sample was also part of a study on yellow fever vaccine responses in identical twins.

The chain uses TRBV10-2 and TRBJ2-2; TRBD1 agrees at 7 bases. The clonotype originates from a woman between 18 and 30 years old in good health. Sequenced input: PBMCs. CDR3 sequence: CASKDRVNTGELFF. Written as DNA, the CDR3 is TGCGCCAGCAAAGACAGGGTGAACACCGGGGAGCTGTTTTTT.